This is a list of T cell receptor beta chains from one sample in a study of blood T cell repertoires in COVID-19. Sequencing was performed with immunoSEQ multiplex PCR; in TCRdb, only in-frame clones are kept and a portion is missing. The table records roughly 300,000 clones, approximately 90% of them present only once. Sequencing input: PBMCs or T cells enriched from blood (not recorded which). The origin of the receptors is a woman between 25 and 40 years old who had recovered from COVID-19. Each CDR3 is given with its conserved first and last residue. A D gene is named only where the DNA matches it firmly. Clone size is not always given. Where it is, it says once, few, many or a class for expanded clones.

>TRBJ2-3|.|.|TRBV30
CAWSVLRGDTQYF
TGTGCCTGGAGTGTACTGCGAGGGGATACGCAGTATTTT
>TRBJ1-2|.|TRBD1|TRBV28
CASSPGGPYGYTF
TGTGCCAGCAGTCCAGGGGGCCCCTATGGCTACACCTTC
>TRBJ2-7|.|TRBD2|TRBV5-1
CASSLGLAGGRYEQYF
TGCGCCAGCAGCTTGGGACTAGCGGGGGGGCGCTACGAGCAGTACTTC
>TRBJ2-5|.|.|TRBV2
CASSADGTKQETQYF
TGTGCCAGCAGCGCGGACGGGACAAAACAAGAGACCCAGTACTTC
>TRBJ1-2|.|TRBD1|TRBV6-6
CASSLGQDNYGYTF
TGTGCCAGCAGTCTCGGACAGGATAACTATGGCTACACCTTC
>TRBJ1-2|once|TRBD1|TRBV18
CASSQGAWGYTF
TGTGCCAGCTCACAGGGGGCTTGGGGCTACACCTTC
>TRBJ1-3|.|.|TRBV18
CASFATGRKNTIYF
TGTGCCAGCTTCGCGACAGGCAGAAAAAACACCATATATTTT
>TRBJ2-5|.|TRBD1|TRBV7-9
CASSLGDSQETQYF
TGTGCCAGCAGCTTGGGGGACAGCCAAGAGACCCAGTACTTC
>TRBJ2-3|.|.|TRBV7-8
CASSLVLLSTDTQYF
TGTGCCAGCAGCTTAGTACTACTTAGCACAGATACGCAGTATTTT
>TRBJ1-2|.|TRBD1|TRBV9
CASSVGDRGYYGYTF
TGTGCCAGCAGCGTAGGGGACAGGGGCTACTATGGCTACACCTTC
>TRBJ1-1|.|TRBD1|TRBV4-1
CASSQGDRGTEAFF
TGCGCCAGCAGCCAAGGGGACAGGGGAACTGAAGCTTTCTTT
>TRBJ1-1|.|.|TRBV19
CAIRTGTFGGTEAFF
TGTGCCATCCGCACGGGGACCTTCGGGGGGACTGAAGCTTTCTTT
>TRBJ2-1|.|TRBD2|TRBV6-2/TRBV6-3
CASSTVAGALREQFF
TGTGCCAGCAGTACGGTAGCGGGGGCCCTTAGGGAGCAGTTCTTC
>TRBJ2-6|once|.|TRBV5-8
CASSWDSYSGANVLTF
TGTGCCAGCAGCTGGGACTCCTACTCTGGGGCCAACGTCCTGACTTTC
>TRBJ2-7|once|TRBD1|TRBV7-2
CASSAPDRGTYEQYF
TGTGCCAGCAGCGCCCCGGACAGGGGGACCTACGAGCAGTACTTC
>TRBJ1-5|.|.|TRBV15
CATSWGRSNQPQHF
TGTGCCACCAGCTGGGGCAGGTCCAATCAGCCCCAGCATTTT
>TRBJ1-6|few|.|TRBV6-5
CASSYAHRADSPLHF
TGTGCCAGCAGTTACGCTCACAGGGCCGATTCACCCCTCCACTTT
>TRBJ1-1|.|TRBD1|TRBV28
CASRPGQRNTEAFF
TGTGCCAGCAGACCGGGACAGAGGAACACTGAAGCTTTCTTT
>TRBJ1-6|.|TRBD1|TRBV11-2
CASSKRDSQRSPLHF
TGTGCCAGCAGCAAACGGGACAGCCAGAGGTCACCCCTCCACTTT
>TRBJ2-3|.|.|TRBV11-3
CASSLGRGSSTDTQYF
TGTGCCAGCAGCTTAGGCCGGGGAAGCAGCACAGATACGCAGTATTTT
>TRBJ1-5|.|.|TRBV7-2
CASSRVKQGAQPQHF
TGTGCCAGCAGCCGCGTTAAACAGGGAGCACAGCCCCAGCATTTT
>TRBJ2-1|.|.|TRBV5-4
CASSTLPGEQFF
TGTGCCAGCAGCACCCTCCCCGGTGAGCAGTTCTTC
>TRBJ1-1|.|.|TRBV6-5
CASSPLGGNTEAFF
TGTGCCAGCAGTCCCCTCGGCGGGAACACTGAAGCTTTCTTT
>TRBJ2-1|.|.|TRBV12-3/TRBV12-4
CASSASTEDEQFF
TGTGCCAGCAGTGCCTCGACAGAAGATGAGCAGTTCTTC
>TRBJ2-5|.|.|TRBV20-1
CSASSSQETQYF
TGCAGTGCTAGTTCTAGCCAAGAGACCCAGTACTTC
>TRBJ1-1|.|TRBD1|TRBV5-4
CASSPRTGLEAFF
TGTGCCAGCAGCCCAAGGACAGGGCTTGAAGCTTTCTTT
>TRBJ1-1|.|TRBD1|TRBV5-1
CASSAGTGLMNTEAFF
TGCGCCAGCAGCGCCGGGACAGGACTCATGAACACTGAAGCTTTCTTT
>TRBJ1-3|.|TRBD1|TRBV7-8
CASSGRTGALSGNTIYF
TGTGCCAGCAGCGGACGGACAGGGGCCCTCTCTGGAAACACCATATATTTT
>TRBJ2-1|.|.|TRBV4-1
CASSIGAVPYNEQFF
TGCGCCAGTTCGATCGGAGCGGTACCCTACAATGAGCAGTTCTTC
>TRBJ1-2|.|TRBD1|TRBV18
CASSPRQQGTANYGYTF
TGTGCCAGCTCACCACGGCAACAGGGGACAGCTAACTATGGCTACACCTTC
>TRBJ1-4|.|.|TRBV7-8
CASSLMQGEDEKLFF
TGTGCCAGCAGCTTAATGCAGGGCGAGGATGAAAAACTGTTTTTT
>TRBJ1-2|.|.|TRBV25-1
CASSLGGGYTF
TGTGCCAGCAGCCTTGGCGGCGGCTACACCTTC
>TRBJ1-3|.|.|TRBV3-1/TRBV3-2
CASSQRVENTIYF
TGTGCCAGCAGCCAGAGGGTTGAAAACACCATATATTTT
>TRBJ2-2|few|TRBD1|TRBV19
CASSPSRQGAGELFF
TGTGCCAGTAGTCCTTCCCGACAGGGCGCCGGGGAGCTGTTTTTT
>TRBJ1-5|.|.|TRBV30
CAWSLGDDQPQHF
TGTGCCTGGAGTTTGGGAGATGATCAGCCCCAGCATTTT
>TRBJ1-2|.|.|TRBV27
CASRAANYGYTF
TGTGCCAGCAGGGCAGCTAACTATGGCTACACCTTC
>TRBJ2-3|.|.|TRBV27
CASSRTSSWTDTQYF
TGTGCCAGCAGCCGTACTAGTTCCTGGACAGATACGCAGTATTTT
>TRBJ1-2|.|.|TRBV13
CASSLPQDGYTF
TGTGCCAGCAGCTTACCACAGGATGGCTACACCTTC
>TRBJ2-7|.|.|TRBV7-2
CASSPRAYNSYEQYF
TGTGCCAGCAGCCCGAGGGCTTACAACTCCTACGAGCAGTACTTC
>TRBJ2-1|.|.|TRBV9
CASSVGGGPEQFF
TGTGCCAGCAGCGTAGGAGGAGGACCTGAGCAGTTCTTC
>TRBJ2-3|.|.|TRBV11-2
CASSLVLGRFTDTQYF
TGTGCCAGCAGCTTAGTGTTGGGCAGATTCACAGATACGCAGTATTTT
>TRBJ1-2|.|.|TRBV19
CASSIGKGGYGYTF
TGTGCCAGTAGTATAGGAAAAGGGGGCTATGGCTACACCTTC